The 15 T cell receptor beta chains below all came from one sample that was sequenced in a study of sequential checkpoint blockade in melanoma. Specified treatment: randomized to nivolumab then ipilimumab (arm A) or the reverse (arm B). Sequencing used immunoSEQ multiplex PCR; TCRdb keeps in-frame clones, though not all of them. The table lists approximately 8,400 clones, less than 70% of them singletons, with 45% to 50% in the top ten. This specimen was CD8+ T cells sorted from blood (inferred from file names), taken from a patient given nivolumab and ipilimumab in sequence. These receptor sequences come from a human patient with melanoma. Some clones in this sample may be carry-over from other donors' samples.

V usage is TRBV5-1 and J usage is TRBJ1-1; possible D gene TRBD1, 5 bases. V lost 3 bases, J lost 10 bases, and 16 bases lay in between. CDR3 length: 13 residues. Germline CDR1 is SGHRS and CDR2 is YFSETQ. In DNA, the CDR3 is TGCGCCAGCAGCTCCGATGTTGGGGCACCAGCTTTCTTT. As protein: CASSSDVGAPAFF.

The sample holds one count of this clone. V usage is TRBV11-1 and J usage is TRBJ2-7; the D is unclear. The CDR3 totals 13 residues. Trimming removed 3 bases at V and 2 bases at J, with 8 bases between. Germline lookup yields CDR1 SGHAT and CDR2 FQDESV (reference sequence). This CDR3 is CASSLAVAYEQYF. The CDR3 bases are TGTGCCAGCAGCTTGGCGGTTGCCTACGAGCAGTACTTC.

The chain is built from TRBV5-1 and TRBJ1-6, with 9 bases that match TRBD1. Germline CDR1 SGHRS, CDR2 YFSETQ. The CDR3 sequence is 14 residues long. V shed 2 bases and J 11 bases; nucleotides not matched to a gene: 5. CDR3 nucleotide sequence: TGCGCCAGCAGCTTCTACAGGGGGCTTACACCCCTCCACTTT. Protein: CASSFYRGLTPLHF.

The V and J genes are TRBV9 and TRBJ2-7, with 8 positions matching TRBD1. The V gene end was trimmed by 0 bases and the J gene end by 4 bases; junction bases not matched to a gene: 3. Germline assignment: CDR1 SGDLS and CDR2 YYNGEE. The CDR3 consists of 14 residues. CDR3 in DNA: TGTGCCAGCAGCGTAGCGGACAGGGAGTACGAGCAGTACTTC. Amino acids: CASSVADREYEQYF.

CDR3 in DNA: TGTGCCAGCAGTAAAGTACAGGGAGTCGGTTCACCCCTCCACTTT. Its protein product is CASSKVQGVGSPLHF. The chain couples TRBV7-3 to TRBJ1-6, with a possible D match to TRBD1 (6 bases). The CDR3 sequence is 15 residues long. The V and J ends lost 6 bases and 9 bases respectively, with 18 bases between them. Per germline, CDR1 SGHTA and CDR2 FQGTGA.

The V gene is TRBV7-6, the J gene TRBJ1-5; 7 nucleotides agree with TRBD1. Per germline, CDR1 SGHVS and CDR2 FNYEAQ. The CDR3 runs to 15 residues. After removal of 2 bases from V and 7 bases from J, the junction contained 8 bases not matched to a gene. CDR3 sequence: CASSLRTGFLQPQHF. CDR3 nucleotide sequence: TGTGCCAGCAGCTTAAGGACAGGCTTTCTCCAGCCCCAGCATTTT.

This clone has just one count. This chain joins TRBV5-1 and TRBJ2-7; D not certain. The CDR3 is 15 amino acids. Trimming pared 1 base from V and 3 bases from J, leaving 14 bases between. Germline V gene sequence: CDR1 SGHRS, CDR2 YFSETQ. CDR3 nucleotides: TGCGCCAGCAGCTTGAGGTCTCCGACAAGCTACGAGCAGTACTTC. This gives the protein CASSLRSPTSYEQYF.

The chain joins TRBV27 to TRBJ1-1; possible D gene TRBD1, 5 bases. With 5 bases removed from V and 6 bases from J, the gap between germline ends came to 13 bases. There are 13 residues in the CDR3. Germline V gives CDR1 MNHEY, CDR2 SMNVEV (reference sequence). CDR3 DNA sequence: TGTGCCAGCAGTGCTGCAGGGCCGTCTGAAGCTTTCTTT. It translates to CASSAAGPSEAFF.

The chain recombines TRBV9 with TRBJ2-1; TRBD2 agrees at 9 bases. The V segment lost 3 bases and the J segment 2 bases; nucleotides outside the gene matches: 3. There are 15 residues in the CDR3. CDR1 and CDR2 from the germline V gene are SGDLS and YYNGEE. The chain's CDR3 is CASSASGGTYNEQFF. Here the CDR3 DNA reads TGTGCCAGCAGCGCGAGCGGGGGGACCTACAATGAGCAGTTCTTC. Full variable domain (missing parts from reference TRBV9 and TRBJ2-1): DSGVTQTPKHLITATGQRVTLRCSPRSGDLSVYWYQQSLDQGLQFLIQYYNGEERAKGNILERFSAQQFPDLHSELNLSSLELGDSALYFCASSASGGTYNEQFFGPGTRLTVL.

This chain uses TRBV11-1 with TRBJ1-6; 7 bases are a match to TRBD1. The CDR3 contains 14 residues. Germline lookup yields CDR1 SGHAT and CDR2 FQDESV (reference sequence). Trimming took 5 bases from V and 7 from J; bases not matched to a gene: 5. The CDR3 sequence: CASSRQQGNSPLHF. The CDR3 bases are TGTGCCAGCAGCCGACAACAGGGGAATTCACCCCTCCACTTT.

The genes are TRBV6-5 and TRBJ2-7, with D possibly being TRBD1 (5 bases). The CDR3 is 15 amino acids. Trimming removed 0 bases at V and 2 bases at J, with 11 bases between. Germline CDR1 is MNHEY and CDR2 is SVGAGI. The CDR3 here is CASSYSKGATYEQYF. The DNA of the CDR3 is TGTGCCAGCAGTTACTCGAAAGGGGCCACCTACGAGCAGTACTTC.

The sample holds a few counts of this clone. The chain joins TRBV7-9 to TRBJ1-3; no definite D call. Trimming removed 4 bases from V and 1 base from J, with 14 bases in between. The CDR3 consists of 16 residues. Germline CDR1 reads SEHNR; CDR2 reads FQNEAQ (reference sequence). The chain's CDR3 is CASSSPSRGSGNTIYF. The CDR3 DNA sequence: TGTGCCAGCAGCTCCCCCTCTCGGGGTTCTGGAAACACCATATATTTT.

CDR3 nucleotide sequence: TGTGCCAGCAGTTCCGGGTTGCCCTATAATTCACCCCTCCACTTT. Amino acids: CASSSGLPYNSPLHF. The chain is built from TRBV27 and TRBJ1-6; D gene unclear. The V end lost 4 bases, the J end lost 2 bases, and 9 bases lay between the germline ends. Germline loops: CDR1 MNHEY, CDR2 SMNVEV (reference sequence). The CDR3 is 15 amino acids.

This clone occurred a few times. The V call is TRBV12-5, the J call TRBJ2-7, with TRBD1 as a possible D gene (6 bases). V was cut by 5 bases and J by 2 bases, with 10 bases left in between. CDR1 is LGHNT and CDR2 is FRNRAP in the germline V gene. This CDR3 region has 13 residues. The CDR3 is CASGVGAPYEQYF. CDR3 nucleotides: TGTGCTAGTGGTGTGGGGGCTCCCTACGAGCAGTACTTC.

The chain couples TRBV13 to TRBJ2-5; 11 bases map to TRBD1. Near its end, the DNA agrees better with TRBJ2-7, so the J call may be wrong. This CDR3 is 15 amino acids long. Per germline, CDR1 PRHDT and CDR2 FYEKMQ (reference sequence). The CDR3 spells CASSSKGQGGYEQYF. The DNA of the CDR3 is TGTGCCAGCAGCTCAAAGGGACAGGGGGGATACGAGCAGTACTTC.